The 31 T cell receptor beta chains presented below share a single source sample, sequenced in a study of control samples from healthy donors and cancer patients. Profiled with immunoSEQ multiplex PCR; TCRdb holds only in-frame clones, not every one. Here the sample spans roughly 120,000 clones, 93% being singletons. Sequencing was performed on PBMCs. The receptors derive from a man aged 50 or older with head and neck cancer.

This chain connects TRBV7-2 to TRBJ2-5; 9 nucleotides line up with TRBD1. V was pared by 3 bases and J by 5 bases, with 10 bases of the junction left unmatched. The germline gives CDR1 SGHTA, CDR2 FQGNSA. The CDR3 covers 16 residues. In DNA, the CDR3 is TGTGCCAGCAGCTTCCCTCGGACAGGGGCAATGGAGACCCAGTACTTC. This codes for CASSFPRTGAMETQYF.

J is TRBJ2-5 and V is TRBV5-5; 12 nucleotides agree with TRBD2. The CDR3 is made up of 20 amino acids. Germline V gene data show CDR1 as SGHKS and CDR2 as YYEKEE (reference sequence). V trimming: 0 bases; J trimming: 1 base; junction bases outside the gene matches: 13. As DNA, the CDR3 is TGTGCCAGCAGCTTGGCCTATCGGAAACTAGCGGGGGGAGCCCAAGAGACCCAGTACTTC. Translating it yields CASSLAYRKLAGGAQETQYF.

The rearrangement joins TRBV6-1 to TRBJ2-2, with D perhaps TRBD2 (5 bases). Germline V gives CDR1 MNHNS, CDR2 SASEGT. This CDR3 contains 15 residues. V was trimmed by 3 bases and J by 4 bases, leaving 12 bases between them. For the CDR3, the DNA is TGTGCCAGCAGTGAGGGCGGGTCGGGCACCGGGGAGCTGTTTTTT. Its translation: CASSEGGSGTGELFF.

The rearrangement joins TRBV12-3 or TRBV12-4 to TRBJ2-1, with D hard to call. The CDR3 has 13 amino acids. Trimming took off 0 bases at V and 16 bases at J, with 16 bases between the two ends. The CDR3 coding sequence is TGTGCCAGCAGTTTAGCGGCTACCTCTTGGGCATTCTTC. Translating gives CASSLAATSWAFF.

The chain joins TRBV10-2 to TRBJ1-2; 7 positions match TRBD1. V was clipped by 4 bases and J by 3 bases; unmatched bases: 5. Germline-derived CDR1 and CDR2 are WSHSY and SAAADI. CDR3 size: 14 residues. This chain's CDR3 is CASSGDRADYGYTF. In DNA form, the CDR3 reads TGCGCCAGCAGTGGTGACAGGGCGGACTATGGCTACACCTTC.

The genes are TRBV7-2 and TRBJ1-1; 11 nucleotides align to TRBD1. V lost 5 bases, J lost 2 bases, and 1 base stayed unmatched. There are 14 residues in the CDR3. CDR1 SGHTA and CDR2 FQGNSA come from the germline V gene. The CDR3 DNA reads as TGTGCCAGCAGCGGACAGGGGGCCAACACTGAAGCTTTCTTT. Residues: CASSGQGANTEAFF.

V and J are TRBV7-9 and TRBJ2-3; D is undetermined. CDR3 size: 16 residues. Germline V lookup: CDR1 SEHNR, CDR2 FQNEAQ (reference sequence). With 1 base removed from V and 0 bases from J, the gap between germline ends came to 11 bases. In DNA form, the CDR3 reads TGTGCCAGCAGCTTAGTTAGACCTACTAGCACAGATACGCAGTATTTT. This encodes CASSLVRPTSTDTQYF.

CDR3 bases: TGTGCCAGCAGCTTAGCCTGGGGGTCTTGGTACTTC. Translated, it gives CASSLAWGSWYF. The chain employs TRBV11-2 and TRBJ2-7; D may be TRBD1 or TRBD2 (5 bases each). V was cut by 1 base and J by 12 bases, with 13 bases left in between. Germline V gene sequence: CDR1 SGHAT, CDR2 FQNNGV. This CDR3 spans 12 amino acids.

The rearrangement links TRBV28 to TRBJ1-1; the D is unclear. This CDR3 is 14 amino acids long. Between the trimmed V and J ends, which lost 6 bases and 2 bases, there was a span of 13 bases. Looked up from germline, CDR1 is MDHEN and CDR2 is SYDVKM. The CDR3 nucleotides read TGTGCCAGCAGCTTACGGTGGGATAACACTGAAGCTTTCTTT. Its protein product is CASSLRWDNTEAFF. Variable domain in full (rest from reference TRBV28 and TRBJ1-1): DVKVTQSSRYLVKRTGEKVFLECVQDMDHENMFWYRQDPGLGLRLIYFSYDVKMKEKGDIPEGYSVSREKKERFSLILESASTNQTSMYLCASSLRWDNTEAFFGQGTRLTVV.

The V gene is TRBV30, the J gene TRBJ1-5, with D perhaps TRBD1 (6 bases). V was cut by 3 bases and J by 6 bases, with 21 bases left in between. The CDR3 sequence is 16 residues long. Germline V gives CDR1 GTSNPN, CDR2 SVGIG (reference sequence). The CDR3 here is CAWSVKRGEWVQPQHF. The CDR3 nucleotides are TGTGCCTGGAGCGTAAAGAGGGGGGAATGGGTTCAGCCCCAGCATTTT.

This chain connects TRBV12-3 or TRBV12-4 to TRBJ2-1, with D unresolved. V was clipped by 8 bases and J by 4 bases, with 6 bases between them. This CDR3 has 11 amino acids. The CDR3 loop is CASGWYNEQFF. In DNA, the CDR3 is TGTGCCAGCGGATGGTACAATGAGCAGTTCTTC.

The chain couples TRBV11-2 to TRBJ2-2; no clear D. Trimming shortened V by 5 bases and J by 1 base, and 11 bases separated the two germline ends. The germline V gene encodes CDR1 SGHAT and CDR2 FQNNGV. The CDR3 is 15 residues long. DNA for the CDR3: TGTGCCAGCAGCCGAAGGCCGTTGAACACCGGGGAGCTGTTTTTT. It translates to CASSRRPLNTGELFF.

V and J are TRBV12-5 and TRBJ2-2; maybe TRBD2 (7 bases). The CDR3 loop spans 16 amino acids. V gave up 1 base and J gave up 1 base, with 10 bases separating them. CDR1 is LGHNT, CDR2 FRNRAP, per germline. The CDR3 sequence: CASGLGGGQNTGELFF. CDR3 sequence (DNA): TGTGCTAGTGGTTTGGGCGGGGGCCAGAACACCGGGGAGCTGTTTTTT.

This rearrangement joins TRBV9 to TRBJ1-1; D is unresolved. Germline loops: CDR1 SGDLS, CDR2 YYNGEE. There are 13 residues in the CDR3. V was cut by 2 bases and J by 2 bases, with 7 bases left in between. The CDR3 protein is CASSVTANTEAFF. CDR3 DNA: TGTGCCAGCAGCGTGACGGCCAACACTGAAGCTTTCTTT.

The CDR3 is CASSYLPRVDTQYF. In DNA form, the CDR3 reads TGTGCCAGCAGTTATTTGCCCCGCGTGGATACGCAGTATTTT. This chain connects TRBV6-6 to TRBJ2-3; D unclear. The V and J ends lost 3 bases and 6 bases respectively, with 13 bases between them. The germline V gene has CDR1 MNHNY and CDR2 SVGAGI (reference sequence). The CDR3 is 14 residues long.

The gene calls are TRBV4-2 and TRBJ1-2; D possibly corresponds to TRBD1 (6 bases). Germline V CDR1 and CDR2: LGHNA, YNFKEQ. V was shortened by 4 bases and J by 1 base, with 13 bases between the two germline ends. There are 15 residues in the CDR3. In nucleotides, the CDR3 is TGTGCCAGCAGCCCCGAACCGGGACATAACTATGGCTACACCTTC. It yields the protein CASSPEPGHNYGYTF.

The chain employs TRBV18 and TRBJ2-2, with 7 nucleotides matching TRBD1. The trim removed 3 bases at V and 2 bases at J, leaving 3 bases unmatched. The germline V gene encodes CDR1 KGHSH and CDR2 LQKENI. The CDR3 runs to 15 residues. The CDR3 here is CASSPGQTNTGELFF. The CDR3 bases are TGTGCCAGCTCACCGGGACAGACTAACACCGGGGAGCTGTTTTTT.

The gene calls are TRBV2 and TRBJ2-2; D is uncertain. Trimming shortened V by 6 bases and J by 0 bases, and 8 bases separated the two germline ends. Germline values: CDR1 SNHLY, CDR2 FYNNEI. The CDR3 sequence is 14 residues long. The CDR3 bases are TGTGCCAGCAGGGAGTTCGCGAACACCGGGGAGCTGTTTTTT. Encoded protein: CASREFANTGELFF.

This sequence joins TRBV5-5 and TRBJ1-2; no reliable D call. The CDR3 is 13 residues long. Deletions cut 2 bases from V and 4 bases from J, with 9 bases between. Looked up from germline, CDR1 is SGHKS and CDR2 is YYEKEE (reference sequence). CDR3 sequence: CASSFSGSYGYTF. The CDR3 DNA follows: TGTGCCAGCAGCTTTTCGGGGAGCTATGGCTACACCTTC.

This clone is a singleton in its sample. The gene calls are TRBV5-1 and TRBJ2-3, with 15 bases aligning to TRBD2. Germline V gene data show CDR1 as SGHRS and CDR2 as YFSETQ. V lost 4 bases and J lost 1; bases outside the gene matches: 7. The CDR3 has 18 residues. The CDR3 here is CASSPQGLAGGRTDTQYF. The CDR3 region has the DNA TGCGCCAGCAGCCCCCAGGGACTAGCGGGGGGTCGCACAGATACGCAGTATTTT.

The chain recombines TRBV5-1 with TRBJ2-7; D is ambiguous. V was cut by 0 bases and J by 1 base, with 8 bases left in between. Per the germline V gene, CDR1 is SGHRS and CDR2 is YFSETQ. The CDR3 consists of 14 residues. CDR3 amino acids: CASSLDSRSYEQYF. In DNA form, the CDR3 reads TGCGCCAGCAGCTTGGACAGCCGATCCTACGAGCAGTACTTC.

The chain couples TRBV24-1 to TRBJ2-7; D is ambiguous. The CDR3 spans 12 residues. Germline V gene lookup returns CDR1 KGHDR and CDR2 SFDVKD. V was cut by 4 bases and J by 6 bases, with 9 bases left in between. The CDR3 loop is CATSEQVGEQYF. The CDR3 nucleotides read TGTGCCACCAGTGAGCAGGTGGGCGAGCAGTACTTC.

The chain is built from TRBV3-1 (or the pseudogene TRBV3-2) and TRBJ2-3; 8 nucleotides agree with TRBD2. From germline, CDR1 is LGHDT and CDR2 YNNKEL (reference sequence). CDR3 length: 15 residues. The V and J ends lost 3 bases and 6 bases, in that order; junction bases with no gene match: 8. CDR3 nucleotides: TGTGCCAGCAGCCAGTGGGGCCCTAGCGGGGATACGCAGTATTTT. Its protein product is CASSQWGPSGDTQYF.

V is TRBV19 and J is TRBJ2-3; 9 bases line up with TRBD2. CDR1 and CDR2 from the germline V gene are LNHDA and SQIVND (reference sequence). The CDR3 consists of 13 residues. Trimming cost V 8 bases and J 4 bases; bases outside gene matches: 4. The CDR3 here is CASASGESDTQYF. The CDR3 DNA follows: TGTGCCAGTGCTAGCGGGGAGTCAGATACGCAGTATTTT.

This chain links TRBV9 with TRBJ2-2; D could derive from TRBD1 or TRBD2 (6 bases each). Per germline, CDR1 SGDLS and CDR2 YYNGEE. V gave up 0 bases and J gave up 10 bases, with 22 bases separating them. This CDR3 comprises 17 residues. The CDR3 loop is CASSVGGNGGGVEELFF. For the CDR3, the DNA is TGTGCCAGCAGCGTAGGAGGAAACGGGGGCGGGGTGGAGGAGCTGTTTTTT. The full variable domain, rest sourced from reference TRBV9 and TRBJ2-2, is DSGVTQTPKHLITATGQRVTLRCSPRSGDLSVYWYQQSLDQGLQFLIQYYNGEERAKGNILERFSAQQFPDLHSELNLSSLELGDSALYFCASSVGGNGGGVEELFFGEGSRLTVL.

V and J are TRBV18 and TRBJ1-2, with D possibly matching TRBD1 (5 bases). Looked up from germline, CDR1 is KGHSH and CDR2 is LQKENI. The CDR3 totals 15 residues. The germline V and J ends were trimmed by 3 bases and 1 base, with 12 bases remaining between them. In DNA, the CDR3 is TGTGCCAGCTCACCCGGCCAGACAGTTAACTATGGCTACACCTTC. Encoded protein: CASSPGQTVNYGYTF.

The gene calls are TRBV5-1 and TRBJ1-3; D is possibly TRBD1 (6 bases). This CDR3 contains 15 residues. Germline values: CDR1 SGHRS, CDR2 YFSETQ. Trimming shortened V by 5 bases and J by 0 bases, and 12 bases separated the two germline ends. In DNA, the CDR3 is TGCGCCAGCAGAGGGGGGCGAGACTCTGGAAACACCATATATTTT. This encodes CASRGGRDSGNTIYF.

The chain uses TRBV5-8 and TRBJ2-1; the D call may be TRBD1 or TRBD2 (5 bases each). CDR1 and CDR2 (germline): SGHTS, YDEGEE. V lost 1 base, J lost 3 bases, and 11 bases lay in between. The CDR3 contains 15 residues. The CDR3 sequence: CASSLSRGIYNEQFF. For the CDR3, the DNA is TGTGCCAGCAGCTTGAGCCGGGGCATCTACAATGAGCAGTTCTTC. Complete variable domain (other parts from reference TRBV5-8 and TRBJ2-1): EAGVTQSPTHLIKTRGQQATLRCSPISGHTSVYWYQQALGLGLQFLLWYDEGEERNRGNFPPRFSGRQFPNYSSELNVNALELEDSALYLCASSLSRGIYNEQFFGPGTRLTVL.

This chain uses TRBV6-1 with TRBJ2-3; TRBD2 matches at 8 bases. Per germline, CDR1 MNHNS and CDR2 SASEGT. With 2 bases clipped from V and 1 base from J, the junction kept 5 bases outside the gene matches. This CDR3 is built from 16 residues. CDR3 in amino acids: CASSERGTRGTDTQYF. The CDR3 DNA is TGTGCCAGCAGTGAAAGAGGGACTAGAGGCACAGATACGCAGTATTTT.

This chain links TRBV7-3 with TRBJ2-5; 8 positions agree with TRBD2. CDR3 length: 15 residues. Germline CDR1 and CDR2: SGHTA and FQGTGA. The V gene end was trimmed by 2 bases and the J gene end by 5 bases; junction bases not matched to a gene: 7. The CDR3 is CASSLGGTRRETQYF. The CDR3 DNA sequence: TGTGCCAGCAGCTTAGGGGGGACTAGGAGGGAGACCCAGTACTTC.

As DNA, the CDR3 is TGTGCCAGCAGCCAAGGCCTGTACGGTGGGGAGCTGTTTTTT. Its protein product is CASSQGLYGGELFF. The chain uses TRBV4-2 and TRBJ2-2; no reliable D call. CDR1 is LGHNA, CDR2 YNFKEQ, per germline. The CDR3 length is 14 residues. The V end was cut by 1 base, the J end by 8 bases, with 11 bases between.